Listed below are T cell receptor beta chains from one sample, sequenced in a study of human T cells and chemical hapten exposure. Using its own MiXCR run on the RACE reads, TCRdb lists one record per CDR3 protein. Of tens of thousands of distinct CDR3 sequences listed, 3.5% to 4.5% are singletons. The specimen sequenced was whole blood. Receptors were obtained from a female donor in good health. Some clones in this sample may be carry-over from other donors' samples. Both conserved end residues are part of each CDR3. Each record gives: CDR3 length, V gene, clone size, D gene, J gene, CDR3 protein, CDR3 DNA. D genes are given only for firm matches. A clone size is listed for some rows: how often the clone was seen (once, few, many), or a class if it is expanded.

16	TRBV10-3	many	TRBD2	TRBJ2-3	CAISEQAGGGTDTQYF	TGTGCCATCAGTGAACAAGCGGGGGGTGGCACAGATACGCAGTATTTT
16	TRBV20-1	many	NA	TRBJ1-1	CSAAPTGRGPLSEAFF	TGCAGTGCTGCACCGACAGGTAGAGGGCCCCTTAGTGAAGCTTTCTTT
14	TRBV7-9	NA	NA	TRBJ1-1	CASSLVLGVTEAFF	TGTGCCAGCAGCTTAGTTTTAGGGGTCACTGAAGCTTTCTTT
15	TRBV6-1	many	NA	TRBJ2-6	CASSEERGGANVLTF	TGTGCCAGCAGTGAAGAACGGGGCGGGGCCAACGTCCTGACTTTC
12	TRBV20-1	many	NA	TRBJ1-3	CSAIHSGNTIYF	TGCAGTGCTATTCACTCTGGAAACACCATATATTTT
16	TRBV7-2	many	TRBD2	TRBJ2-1	CASSRRSSGDYNEQFF	TGTGCCAGCAGCCGACGGTCTAGCGGGGACTACAATGAGCAGTTCTTC
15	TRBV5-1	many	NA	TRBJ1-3	CASSLGAVSGNTIYF	TGCGCCAGCAGCTTGGGAGCGGTCTCTGGAAACACCATATATTTT
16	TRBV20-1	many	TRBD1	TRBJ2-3	CSARDLDQGDTDTQYF	TGCAGTGCTAGAGATTTAGATCAGGGGGACACAGATACGCAGTATTTT
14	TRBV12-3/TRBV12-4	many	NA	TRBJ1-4	CASSPDRGNEKLFF	TGTGCCAGCAGTCCCGACAGAGGGAATGAAAAACTGTTTTTT
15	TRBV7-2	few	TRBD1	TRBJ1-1	CASSLVTGVNTEAFF	TGTGCCAGCAGCTTAGTGACAGGGGTCAACACTGAAGCTTTCTTT
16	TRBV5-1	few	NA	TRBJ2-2	CASSLLGTHNTGELFF	TGCGCCAGCAGCTTGCTCGGGACACATAACACCGGGGAGCTGTTTTTT
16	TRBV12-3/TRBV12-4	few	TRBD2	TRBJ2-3	CASSLSGGAPTDTQYF	TGTGCCAGCAGTTTAAGCGGGGGGGCTCCCACAGATACGCAGTATTTT
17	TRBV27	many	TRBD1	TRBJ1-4	CASSPITRGNSNEKLFF	TGTGCCAGCAGTCCAATCACCAGGGGGAATAGTAATGAAAAACTGTTTTTT
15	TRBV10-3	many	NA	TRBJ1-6	CAISELGVRNSPLHF	TGTGCCATCAGTGAATTAGGGGTTCGGAATTCACCCCTCCACTTT
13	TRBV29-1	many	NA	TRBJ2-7	CSVEGMGIYEQYF	TGCAGCGTTGAAGGGATGGGGATATACGAGCAGTACTTC
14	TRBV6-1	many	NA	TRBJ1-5	CASSELWGNQPQHF	TGTGCCAGCAGTGAACTTTGGGGTAATCAGCCCCAGCATTTT
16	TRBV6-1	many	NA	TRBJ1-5	CASSAREGVGNQPQHF	TGTGCCAGCAGTGCCCGGGAGGGGGTCGGCAATCAGCCCCAGCATTTT
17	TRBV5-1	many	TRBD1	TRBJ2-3	CASSLGPGGFNTDTQYF	TGCGCCAGCAGCTTGGGTCCAGGGGGCTTCAACACAGATACGCAGTATTTT
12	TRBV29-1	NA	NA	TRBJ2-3	CSVSGAFNTQYF	TGCAGCGTTTCCGGGGCGTTCAATACGCAGTATTTT
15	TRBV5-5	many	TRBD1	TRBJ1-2	CASSFTTGGVYGYTF	TGTGCCAGCAGCTTTACAACAGGGGGCGTCTATGGCTACACCTTC
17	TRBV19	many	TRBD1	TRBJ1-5	CASSISDRGLRRQPQHF	TGTGCCAGTAGTATTTCGGACAGGGGGCTGAGAAGGCAGCCCCAGCATTTT
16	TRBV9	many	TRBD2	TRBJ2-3	CASSVISGGAADTQYF	TGTGCCAGCAGCGTAATTAGCGGGGGGGCCGCAGATACGCAGTATTTT
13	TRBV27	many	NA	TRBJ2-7	CASSFGGTYEQYF	TGTGCCAGCAGTTTTGGGGGCACCTACGAGCAGTACTTC
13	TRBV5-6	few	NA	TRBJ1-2	CASSPQGPYGYTF	TGTGCCAGCAGCCCCCAGGGCCCCTATGGCTACACCTTC
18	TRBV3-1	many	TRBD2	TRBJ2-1	CASSPARRTSGGDNEQFF	TGTGCCAGCAGCCCCGCCCGTAGGACTAGCGGGGGGGACAATGAGCAGTTCTTC
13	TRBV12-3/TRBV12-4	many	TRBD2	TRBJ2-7	CASSSTSPYEQYF	TGTGCCAGCAGTTCGACTAGCCCCTACGAGCAGTACTTC
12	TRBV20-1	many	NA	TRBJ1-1	CSANDRYTEAFF	TGCAGTGCTAACGATAGGTACACTGAAGCTTTCTTT
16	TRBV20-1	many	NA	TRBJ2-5	CSARRGGGRGRETQYF	TGCAGTGCTAGGCGAGGGGGGGGCAGGGGAAGAGAGACCCAGTACTTC
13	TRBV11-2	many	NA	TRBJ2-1	CASSLPDGGPGFF	TGTGCCAGCAGCTTACCCGACGGGGGGCCAGGGTTCTTC
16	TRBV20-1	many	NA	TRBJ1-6	CSAGNAGTSYNSPLHF	TGCAGTGCTGGAAACGCCGGGACATCCTATAATTCACCCCTCCACTTT
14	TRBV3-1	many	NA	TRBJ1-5	CASSYTGSNQPQHF	TGTGCCAGCAGCTACACAGGGTCCAATCAGCCCCAGCATTTT
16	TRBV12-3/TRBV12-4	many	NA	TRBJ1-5	CASSLRGGYSNQPQHF	TGTGCCAGCAGTTTGAGGGGGGGCTACAGCAATCAGCCCCAGCATTTT
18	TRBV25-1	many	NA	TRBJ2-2	CASSEGIGGVGSPGELFF	TGTGCCAGCAGTGAAGGGATCGGGGGCGTGGGGAGTCCCGGGGAGCTGTTTTTT
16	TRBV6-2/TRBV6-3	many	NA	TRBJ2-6	CASSRAGRAGANVLTF	TGTGCCAGCAGTCGGGCAGGCCGGGCTGGGGCCAACGTCCTGACTTTC
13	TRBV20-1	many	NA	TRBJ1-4	CSARAEGLEKLFF	TGCAGTGCTAGAGCGGAGGGGTTGGAAAAACTGTTTTTT
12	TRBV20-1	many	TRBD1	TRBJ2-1	CSGVGQANEQFF	TGCAGTGGGGTTGGACAGGCCAATGAGCAGTTCTTC
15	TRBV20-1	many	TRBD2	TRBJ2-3	CSAPRTSGGSDTQYF	TGCAGTGCTCCAAGGACTAGCGGGGGGTCAGATACGCAGTATTTT
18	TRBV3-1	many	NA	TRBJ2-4	CASSQGPRGLLAKNIQYF	TGTGCCAGCAGCCAAGGCCCCCGGGGGCTACTAGCCAAAAACATTCAGTACTTC
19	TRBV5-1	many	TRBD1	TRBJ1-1	CASSSGGQLLLDMNTEAFF	TGCGCCAGCAGCTCAGGGGGACAGCTGCTTCTCGACATGAACACTGAAGCTTTCTTT
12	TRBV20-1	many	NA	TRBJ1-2	CSARRQNYGYTF	TGCAGTGCTAGGCGCCAAAACTATGGCTACACCTTC
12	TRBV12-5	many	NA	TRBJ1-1	CASGRSDTEAFF	TGTGCTAGTGGTCGTTCGGACACTGAAGCTTTCTTT
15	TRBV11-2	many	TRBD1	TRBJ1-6	CASSLRDSYNSPLHF	TGTGCCAGCAGCTTAAGGGACAGCTATAATTCACCCCTCCACTTT
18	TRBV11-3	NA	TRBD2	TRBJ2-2	CASSAWTSGETNTGELFF	TGTGCCAGCAGCGCCTGGACTAGCGGGGAAACAAACACCGGGGAGCTGTTTTTT
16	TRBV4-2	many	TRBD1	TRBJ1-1	CASAVGAGGFDTEAFF	TGTGCCAGCGCGGTGGGGGCAGGGGGCTTTGACACTGAAGCTTTCTTT
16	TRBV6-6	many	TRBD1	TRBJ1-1	CASSSFRGQANTEAFF	TGTGCCAGCAGTTCCTTTCGGGGACAGGCGAACACTGAAGCTTTCTTT
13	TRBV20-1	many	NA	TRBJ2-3	CSARGPFLDTQYF	TGCAGTGCCCGGGGGCCCTTTCTCGATACGCAGTATTTT
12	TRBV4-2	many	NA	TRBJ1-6	CASSQDSSPLHF	TGTGCCAGCAGCCAAGACAGTTCACCCCTCCACTTT
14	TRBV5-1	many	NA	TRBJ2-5	CASSLAQVEGAQYF	TGCGCCAGCAGCTTGGCCCAGGTGGAAGGGGCCCAGTACTTC
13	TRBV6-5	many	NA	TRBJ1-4	CATRGSVEEKLFF	TGTGCCACCCGGGGCTCCGTCGAAGAAAAACTGTTTTTT
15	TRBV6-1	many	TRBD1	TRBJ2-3	CASRGGGQGSDTQYF	TGTGCCAGCAGGGGAGGGGGACAGGGGTCAGATACGCAGTATTTT
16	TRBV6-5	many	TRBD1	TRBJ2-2	CASSFWDRVNTGELFF	TGTGCCAGCAGTTTTTGGGACAGGGTGAACACCGGGGAGCTGTTTTTT
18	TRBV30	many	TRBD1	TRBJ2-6	CAWSGGTGGASGANVLTF	TGTGCCTGGAGTGGCGGGACAGGGGGCGCCTCTGGGGCCAACGTCCTGACTTTC
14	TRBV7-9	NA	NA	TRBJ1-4	CASSLWTTNEKLFF	TGTGCCAGCAGCTTATGGACAACTAATGAAAAACTGTTTTTT
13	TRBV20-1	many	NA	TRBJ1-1	CSARENLYTEAFF	TGCAGTGCTAGGGAAAATCTATACACTGAAGCTTTCTTT